This entry is about one T cell receptor (beta chain). The data were obtained in a study of blood T cell repertoires in COVID-19. Turning to the study itself: The study drew acute and convalescent COVID-19 samples from the United States, Italy and Spain. In each case, the material was cDNA or gDNA derived from T cells, B-cell-depleted T cells, or PBMCs.

Under the authors' procedure: Amplification of reference gene primers provided the estimated nucleated cell counts. Libraries were prepared by immunoSEQ multiplex PCR; TCRdb keeps only in-frame clonotypes and omits some of them. From that table come the V and J calls and clone size; the DNA was used to work out D and trimming. Seen here are 150,000 or so clones, approximately 87% observed once, and the top ten hold about 6%. The CDR3 is made up of 12 amino acids. CDR1 is LGHDT, CDR2 YNNKEL, per germline (reference sequence). J lost 12 bases, V lost 2 bases, and 4 bases had no gene match. The sequence was collected from a man aged 80 or over with acute or convalescent COVID-19. The sample was peripheral blood. The V and J genes are TRBV3-1 (or the pseudogene TRBV3-2) and TRBJ1-1, with 9 nucleotides matching TRBD1. The CDR3 is CASSQRTGETFF. The CDR3 DNA follows: TGTGCCAGCAGCCAAAGGACAGGGGAAACTTTCTTT.